Following are 10 T cell receptor beta chains from one sample sequenced in a study of blood T cells in healthy people across ages. It was with a sample-barcoded 5' primer and a J-beta primer mix that a second PCR of roughly 6 to 12 cycles was run. One entry per CDR3 protein results from TCRdb running MiXCR on the 5' RACE reads. Of roughly 900,000 distinct CDR3 sequences listed, roughly 52% are singletons. Sequencing was carried out using blood. These receptor sequences come from a man aged 25-45 years in good health.

The rearrangement uses TRBV6-2 or TRBV6-3 and TRBJ2-2, with D hard to call. The germline V and J ends were trimmed by 3 bases and 0 bases, with 8 bases remaining between them. Germline values: CDR1 MNHEY, CDR2 SVGEGT. This CDR3 is built from 15 residues. CDR3 DNA sequence: TGTGCCAGCAGTTATTGGATTTCGAACACCGGGGAGCTGTTTTTT. Encoded protein: CASSYWISNTGELFF.

This clonotype appeared a single time. The chain has TRBV20-1 and TRBJ2-3, with 10 bases identical to TRBD1. With 5 bases clipped from V and 4 bases from J, the junction kept 12 bases outside the gene matches. Germline CDR1 DFQATT, CDR2 SNEGSKA (reference sequence). This CDR3 is built from 16 residues. The CDR3, as DNA: TGCAGTGCTGGAAGCAGTGGGACAGGGGTAGCAGATACGCAGTATTTT. It specifies CSAGSSGTGVADTQYF.

V is TRBV2 and J is TRBJ2-5; 9 bases match TRBD2. After removal of 11 bases from V and 5 bases from J, the junction contained 12 bases not matched to a gene. Germline CDR1 is SNHLY and CDR2 is FYNNEI. The CDR3 extends over 14 amino acids. This chain's CDR3 is CAFRAGLAQETQYF. The DNA of the CDR3 is TGTGCCTTTCGTGCGGGACTAGCTCAGGAGACCCAGTACTTC.

The V gene is TRBV7-2, the J gene TRBJ1-2; D gene ambiguous. V dropped 5 bases and J dropped 5 bases, with 21 bases sitting between them. The germline gives CDR1 SGHTA, CDR2 FQGNSA. The CDR3 runs to 16 residues. The CDR3 region has the DNA TGTGCCAGCAGCCCTATCCCGGCAGAGGGTGGTTATGGCTACACCTTC. This gives the protein CASSPIPAEGGYGYTF.

This clonotype was found once. The V gene is TRBV3-1, the J gene TRBJ1-5; tentative D call: TRBD1 (5 bases). The CDR3 runs to 15 residues. Trimming removed 1 base from V and 10 bases from J, with 17 bases in between. CDR1 and CDR2 from the germline V gene are LGHDT and YNNKEL (reference sequence). In nucleotides, the CDR3 is TGTGCCAGCAGCCAAGGGGGGAAAGACATCAGACCCCAGCATTTT. This gives the protein CASSQGGKDIRPQHF.

The chain is built from TRBV4-1 and TRBJ2-1, with D unclear. Trimming left V 0 bases short and J 4 bases short, with 7 bases between. This CDR3 comprises 14 residues. CDR1 is MGHRA, CDR2 YSYEKL, per germline. The CDR3 region has the DNA TGCGCCAGCAGCCAAGATCGGCAATACAATGAGCAGTTCTTC. Amino acids: CASSQDRQYNEQFF.

This chain uses TRBV20-1 with TRBJ2-1; D unclear. V lost 3 bases and J 4 bases, leaving 13 bases between the germline ends. CDR3 length: 14 residues. The germline V gene encodes CDR1 DFQATT and CDR2 SNEGSKA (reference sequence). CDR3 DNA sequence: TGCAGTGCTAGTCGTCGAGCTTATTACAATGAGCAGTTCTTC. This sequence encodes CSASRRAYYNEQFF.

This clonotype was seen a few times. Here the CDR3 DNA reads TGTGCCATCAGTGTTACACTTTTGGACAGGGGGTATAATTCACCCCTCCACTTT. Its translation: CAISVTLLDRGYNSPLHF. The chain is built from TRBV10-3 and TRBJ1-6, with 10 bases that match TRBD1. Germline V lookup: CDR1 ENHRY, CDR2 SYGVKD. This CDR3 comprises 18 residues. Trimming at V came to 4 bases and at J to 4 bases, leaving 10 bases not matched to a gene.

This clonotype turned up a few times. This chain uses TRBV10-2 with TRBJ2-1, with TRBD2 identical over 8 bases. Germline trimming cut 3 bases from V and 6 bases from J; bases unmatched to any gene: 7. The CDR3 sequence is 15 residues long. Germline V gene data show CDR1 as WSHSY and CDR2 as SAAADI. The CDR3 region has the DNA TGCGCCAGCAGTGAAGTCCTCGGGGGGGCCAATGAGCAGTTCTTC. Translated: CASSEVLGGANEQFF.

Only a few counts were recorded for this clonotype. This chain connects TRBV4-2 to TRBJ2-1; D remains ambiguous. CDR3 length: 14 residues. Germline CDR1 LGHNA, CDR2 YNFKEQ. Trimming removed 0 bases at V and 9 bases at J, with 12 bases between. The DNA of the CDR3 is TGTGCCAGCAGCCAAGAAGATAGAACGGGTGAGCAGTTCTTC. Translating it yields CASSQEDRTGEQFF.